One sample yielded the 8 T cell receptor beta chains listed below, sequenced in a study of blood T cell repertoires in COVID-19. Clones were sequenced by immunoSEQ multiplex PCR, and TCRdb holds only the in-frame ones, with some missing. The table includes about 140,000 clones, over 70% detected once. The specimen was peripheral blood. These receptors were obtained from a man between 50 and 59 years old with active or convalescent COVID-19.

This clone was seen once. The V gene is TRBV28, the J gene TRBJ2-5; 7 bases align to TRBD2. Losses at the gene ends were 2 bases for V and 5 bases for J; bases not matched to a gene: 11. The germline gives CDR1 MDHEN, CDR2 SYDVKM. The CDR3 is 16 residues long. The CDR3 DNA reads as TGTGCCAGCAGTTTACGGTCGTGGGAGGGCCGGGAGACCCAGTACTTC. Translating gives CASSLRSWEGRETQYF.

The chain uses TRBV27 and TRBJ1-5, with 8 bases aligning to TRBD1. Unmatched junction bases numbered 2, after V lost 1 base and J lost 6 bases. This CDR3 spans 14 amino acids. Germline CDR1 MNHEY, CDR2 SMNVEV (reference sequence). The CDR3 nucleotides read TGTGCCAGCAGTTTATTCGGACAGGGTCAGCCCCAGCATTTT. It is translated as CASSLFGQGQPQHF.

This clone was detected once. The chain couples TRBV24-1 to TRBJ1-2; D is uncertain. Per the germline V gene, CDR1 is KGHDR and CDR2 is SFDVKD. The CDR3 runs 16 residues. V was clipped by 4 bases and J by 0 bases, with 14 bases between them. The CDR3 loop reads CATSDTDPEANYGYTF. CDR3 nucleotides: TGTGCCACCAGTGACACGGACCCGGAGGCTAACTATGGCTACACCTTC.

This clone was observed a handful of times. The chain is built from TRBV7-6 and TRBJ2-1; TRBD2 agrees at 12 bases. Germline V CDR1 and CDR2: SGHVS, FNYEAQ. V lost 3 bases and J lost 8; bases outside the gene matches: 26. The CDR3 runs to 22 residues. The CDR3 DNA sequence: TGTGCCAGCAGCTTTAACTACCCAAGGACTAGCGGGACGTCGGAAGTGGGCTATGAGCAGTTCTTC. Encoded protein: CASSFNYPRTSGTSEVGYEQFF. Full variable domain (remainder filled in from reference TRBV7-6 and TRBJ2-1): GAGVSQSPRYKVTKRGQDVALRCDPISGHVSLYWYRQALGQGPEFLTYFNYEAQQDKSGLPNDRFSAERPEGSISTLTIQRTEQRDSAMYRCASSFNYPRTSGTSEVGYEQFFGPGTRLTVL.

This chain links TRBV5-1 with TRBJ2-3; 7 bases map to TRBD2. Germline CDR1 is SGHRS and CDR2 is YFSETQ. Unmatched junction bases numbered 10, after V lost 4 bases and J lost 2 bases. The CDR3 has 16 residues. As DNA, the CDR3 is TGCGCCAGCAGCCCTAGGACTAGGGCCTACACAGATACGCAGTATTTT. Translated: CASSPRTRAYTDTQYF.

V and J are TRBV15 and TRBJ1-2, with D maybe TRBD1 (5 bases). The germline V and J ends were trimmed by 9 bases and 2 bases, with 10 bases remaining between them. The CDR3 has 12 residues. CDR1 and CDR2 (germline): LNHNV, YYDKDF (reference sequence). The CDR3 reads CATGGGNYGYTF. The CDR3 DNA is TGTGCCACTGGGGGAGGGAACTATGGCTACACCTTC.

This clone was counted only a few times. The chain couples TRBV5-6 to TRBJ2-4; D may be TRBD2 (6 bases). V was trimmed by 2 bases and J by 2 bases, leaving 11 bases between them. CDR1 and CDR2 from the germline V gene are SGHDT and YYEEEE. The CDR3 loop spans 15 amino acids. The CDR3 nucleotides are TGTGCCAGCAGCTTCGGGGGACGCACCAAAAACATTCAGTACTTC. This sequence encodes CASSFGGRTKNIQYF. Filled out from reference TRBV5-6 and TRBJ2-4, the complete variable domain reads DAGVTQSPTHLIKTRGQQVTLRCSPKSGHDTVSWYQQALGQGPQFIFQYYEEEERQRGNFPDRFSGHQFPNYSSELNVNALLLGDSALYLCASSFGGRTKNIQYFGAGTRLSVL.

This clone was recorded a few times. The V gene is TRBV29-1, the J gene TRBJ1-1; D is uncertain. The CDR3 has 12 residues. V shed 4 bases and J shed 8 bases, with 14 bases lying between them. CDR1 and CDR2 (germline): SQVTM, ANQGSEA. CDR3 coding DNA: TGCAGCGTTGCCCGTAGCGGCAGGGAAGCTTTCTTT. Protein product: CSVARSGREAFF.